The 2 T cell receptor beta chains below come from one sample, sequenced in a study of T cell changes during pregnancy in multiple sclerosis. Method: immunoSEQ multiplex PCR; TCRdb's copy keeps in-frame clones and lacks some. The data hold roughly 110,000 clones, with 80% to 95% observed a single time. Material: peripheral blood, obtained in the third trimester of pregnancy. The receptors were gathered from a female donor in good health, enrolled as a control in a pregnancy study.

This clone was seen only once. The rearrangement links TRBV7-8 to TRBJ1-6, with TRBD1 matching over 8 bases. V shed 2 bases and J 8 bases; nucleotides not matched to a gene: 2. The CDR3 is 14 amino acids. Germline CDR1 SGHVS, CDR2 FQNEAQ. In DNA, the CDR3 is TGTGCCAGCAGCTTACCGGACAGGGATTCACCCCTCCACTTT. It is translated as CASSLPDRDSPLHF. Full variable domain (rest looked up from reference TRBV7-8 and TRBJ1-6): GAGVSQSPRYKVAKRGQDVALRCDPISGHVSLFWYQQALGQGPEFLTYFQNEAQLDKSGLPSDRFFAERPEGSVSTLKIQRTQQEDSAVYLCASSLPDRDSPLHFGNGTRLTVT.

The chain uses TRBV10-3 and TRBJ1-3; TRBD1 matches at 8 bases. Germline V gene lookup returns CDR1 ENHRY and CDR2 SYGVKD. V trimming: 11 bases; J trimming: 0 bases; junction bases outside the gene matches: 15. The CDR3 sequence is 17 residues long. CDR3: CAASAPGQVNSGNTIYF. As DNA, the CDR3 is TGTGCCGCCTCAGCTCCGGGACAGGTGAACTCTGGAAACACCATATATTTT.